This T cell receptor (beta chain) was captured by sequencing in a study of response to subunit inactivated influenza vaccine. The V gene lost 1 base and the J gene lost 2 bases, with 15 bases spanning the gap. Germline values: CDR1 SGHAT, CDR2 FQNNGV. The CDR3 covers 16 residues. TCRdb processed the RT-PCR reads anew with MiXCR; each CDR3 protein has one entry. The data hold 450,000 to 700,000 distinct CDR3 sequences, with 14% observed a single time. This clonotype showed up just a few times. The antigen remains unidentified. Study outcomes and limitations: Few additional T cells are recruited per seasonal influenza vaccination, authors suggested.

The TCR comes from a man between 50 and 59 years old who received an inactivated influenza vaccine. J is TRBJ2-7 and V is TRBV11-2, with D tentatively TRBD1 (6 bases). The sample in question was PBMCs from blood, obtained roughly 12 days after vaccination. The CDR3 loop reads CASSLVSWTVTYEQYF. The CDR3 DNA sequence: TGTGCCAGCAGCTTAGTTTCCTGGACAGTTACCTACGAGCAGTACTTC.